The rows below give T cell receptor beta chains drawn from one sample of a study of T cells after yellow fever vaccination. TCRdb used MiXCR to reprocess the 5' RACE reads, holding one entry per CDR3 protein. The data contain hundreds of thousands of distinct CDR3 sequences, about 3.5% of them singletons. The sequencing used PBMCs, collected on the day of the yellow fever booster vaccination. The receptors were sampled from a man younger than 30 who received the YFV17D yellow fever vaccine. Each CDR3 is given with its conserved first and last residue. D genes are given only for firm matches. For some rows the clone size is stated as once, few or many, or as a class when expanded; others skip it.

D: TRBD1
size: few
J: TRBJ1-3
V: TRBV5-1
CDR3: CASSSIGPGGIVGNTIYF
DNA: TGCGCCAGCAGCTCGATTGGACCAGGGGGCATTGTTGGAAACACCATATATTTT

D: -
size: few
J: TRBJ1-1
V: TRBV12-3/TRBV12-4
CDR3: CASKTIGQHEAFF
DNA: TGTGCCAGCAAAACGATTGGGCAGCATGAAGCTTTCTTT

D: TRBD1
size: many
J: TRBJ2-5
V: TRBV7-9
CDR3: CASSSDRAVETQYF
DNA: TGTGCCAGCAGCTCCGACAGGGCGGTAGAGACCCAGTACTTC

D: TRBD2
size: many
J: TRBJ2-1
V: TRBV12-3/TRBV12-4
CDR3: CASSSLAGGSGFF
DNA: TGTGCCAGCAGTTCACTAGCGGGGGGCTCCGGGTTCTTC

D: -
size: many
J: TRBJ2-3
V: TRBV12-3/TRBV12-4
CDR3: CASRPNTDTQYF
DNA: TGTGCCAGCAGACCGAACACAGATACGCAGTATTTT

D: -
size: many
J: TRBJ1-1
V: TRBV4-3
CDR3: CASSQVPGLRGEAFF
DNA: TGCGCCAGCAGCCAAGTTCCGGGATTACGCGGTGAAGCTTTCTTT

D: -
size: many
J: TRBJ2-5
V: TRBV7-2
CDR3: CASSFPGGLQTQYF
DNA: TGTGCCAGCAGCTTTCCCGGGGGCCTGCAGACCCAGTACTTC

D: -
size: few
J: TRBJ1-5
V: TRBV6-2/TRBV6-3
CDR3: CASSYSKDTGNQPQHF
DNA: TGTGCCAGCAGTTACTCCAAGGACACCGGCAATCAGCCCCAGCATTTT

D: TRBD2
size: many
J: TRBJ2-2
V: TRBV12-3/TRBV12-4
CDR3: CASSWGGTGELFF
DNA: TGTGCCAGCAGTTGGGGGGGAACCGGGGAGCTGTTTTTT

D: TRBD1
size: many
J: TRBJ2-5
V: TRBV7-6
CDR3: CASNHIRDRGYRETQYF
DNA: TGTGCCAGCAACCACATCCGGGACAGAGGATACAGGGAGACCCAGTACTTC

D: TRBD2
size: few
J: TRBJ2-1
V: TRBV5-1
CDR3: CASSLSGGFNEQFF
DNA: TGCGCCAGCAGTCTAAGCGGGGGGTTCAATGAGCAGTTCTTC

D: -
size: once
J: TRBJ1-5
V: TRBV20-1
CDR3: CSARVEGAGQPQHF
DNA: TGCAGTGCTAGGGTGGAAGGGGCCGGTCAGCCCCAGCATTTT

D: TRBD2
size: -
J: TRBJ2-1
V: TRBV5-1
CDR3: CASSDTSGGYNEQFF
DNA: TGCGCCAGCAGCGATACTAGCGGGGGTTACAATGAGCAGTTCTTC

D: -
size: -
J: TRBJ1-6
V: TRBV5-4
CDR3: CASSLGGLGSPLHF
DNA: TGTGCCAGCAGCTTGGGAGGTCTCGGCTCACCCCTCCACTTT

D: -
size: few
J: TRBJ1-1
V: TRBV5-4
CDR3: CASSLGKWADTEAFF
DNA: TGTGCCAGCAGCTTGGGTAAATGGGCTGACACTGAAGCTTTCTTT

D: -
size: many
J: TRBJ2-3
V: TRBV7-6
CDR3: CASSLASAGTDTQYF
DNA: TGTGCCAGCAGCTTAGCTTCCGCGGGGACAGATACGCAGTATTTT

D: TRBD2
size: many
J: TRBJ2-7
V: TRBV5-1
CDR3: CASSSTSGGSYEQYF
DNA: TGCGCCAGCAGCTCGACTAGCGGGGGATCCTACGAGCAGTACTTC

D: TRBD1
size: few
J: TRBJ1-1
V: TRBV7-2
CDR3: CASSLNRDRVAFF
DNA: TGTGCCAGCAGCTTAAACCGGGACAGAGTTGCTTTCTTT

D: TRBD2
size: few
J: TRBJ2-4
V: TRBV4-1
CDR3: CASSQGRGGAKNIQYF
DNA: TGCGCCAGCAGCCAAGGGCGCGGGGGGGCCAAAAACATTCAGTACTTC

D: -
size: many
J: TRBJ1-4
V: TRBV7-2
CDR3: CASSFGGTNEKLFF
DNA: TGTGCCAGCAGCTTCGGGGGAACTAATGAAAAACTGTTTTTT

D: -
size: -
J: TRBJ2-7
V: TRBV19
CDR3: CASSRDFLGEQYF
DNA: TGTGCCAGTAGTAGAGACTTTCTGGGCGAGCAGTACTTC

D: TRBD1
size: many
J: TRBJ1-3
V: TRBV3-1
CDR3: CASSQTGHAGNTIYF
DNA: TGTGCCAGCAGTCAGACAGGGCATGCTGGAAACACCATATATTTT

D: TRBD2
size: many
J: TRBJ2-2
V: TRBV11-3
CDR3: CASSGGLADGELFF
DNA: TGTGCCAGCAGCGGGGGACTAGCGGACGGGGAGCTGTTTTTT

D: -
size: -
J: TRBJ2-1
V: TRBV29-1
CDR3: CSVEAPYWGAHYNEQFF
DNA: TGCAGCGTTGAAGCCCCGTATTGGGGGGCTCACTACAATGAGCAGTTCTTC

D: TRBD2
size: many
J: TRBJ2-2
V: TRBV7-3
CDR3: CASSFTGGALPGELFF
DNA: TGTGCCAGCAGCTTCACCGGGGGGGCGTTACCCGGGGAGCTGTTTTTT

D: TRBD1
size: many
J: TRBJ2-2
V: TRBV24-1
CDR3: CATSDYDPGGIGGELFF
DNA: TGTGCCACCAGTGATTATGACCCAGGGGGAATTGGCGGGGAGCTGTTTTTT

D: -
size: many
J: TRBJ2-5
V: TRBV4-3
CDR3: CASSQDPGQGMETQYF
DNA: TGCGCCAGCAGCCAAGATCCGGGCCAGGGGATGGAGACCCAGTACTTC

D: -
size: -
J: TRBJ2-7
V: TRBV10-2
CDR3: CASSEYSYDDEQYF
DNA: TGCGCCAGCAGTGAGTATTCCTACGACGACGAGCAGTACTTC

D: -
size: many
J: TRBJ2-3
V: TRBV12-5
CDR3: CASGSTGRIGTDTQYF
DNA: TGTGCTAGTGGCTCCACAGGGAGAATCGGCACAGATACGCAGTATTTT

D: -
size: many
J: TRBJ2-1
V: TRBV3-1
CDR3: CASSHRHRAGYGEQFF
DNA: TGTGCCAGCAGCCACCGACACAGGGCCGGGTATGGTGAGCAGTTCTTC

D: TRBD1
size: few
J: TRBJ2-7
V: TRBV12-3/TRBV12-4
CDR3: CASGLRTGSPYEQYF
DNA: TGTGCCAGCGGGCTACGGACAGGGAGCCCCTACGAGCAGTACTTC

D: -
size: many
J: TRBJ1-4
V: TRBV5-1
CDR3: CASSEGQGEKLFF
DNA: TGCGCCAGCAGCGAAGGACAAGGAGAAAAACTGTTTTTT

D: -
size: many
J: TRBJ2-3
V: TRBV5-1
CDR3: CASSWAGDTQYF
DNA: TGCGCCAGCAGCTGGGCGGGGGATACGCAGTATTTT

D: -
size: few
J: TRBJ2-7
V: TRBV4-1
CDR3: CASSLGGDEQYF
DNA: TGCGCCAGCAGCCTCGGGGGCGACGAGCAGTACTTC

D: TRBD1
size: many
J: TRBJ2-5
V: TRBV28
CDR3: CATRDRDSEETQYF
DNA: TGTGCCACCCGAGACCGGGACAGTGAAGAGACCCAGTACTTC

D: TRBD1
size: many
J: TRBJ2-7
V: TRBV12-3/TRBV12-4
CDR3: CASRGTGGTYEQYF
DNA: TGTGCCAGCAGAGGGACAGGGGGAACCTACGAGCAGTACTTC

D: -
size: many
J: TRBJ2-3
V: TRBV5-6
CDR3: CASSLGGTADTQYF
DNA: TGTGCCAGCAGCCTCGGAGGAACCGCAGATACGCAGTATTTT

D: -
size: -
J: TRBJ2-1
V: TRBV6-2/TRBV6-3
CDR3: CASSYSYEQFF
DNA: TGTGCCAGCAGTTACAGCTATGAGCAGTTCTTC

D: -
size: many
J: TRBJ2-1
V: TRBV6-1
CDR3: CASSEVPGSYNEQFF
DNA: TGTGCCAGCAGTGAAGTTCCGGGTTCCTACAATGAGCAGTTCTTC

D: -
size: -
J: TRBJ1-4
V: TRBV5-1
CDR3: CASSFSGDEKLFF
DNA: TGCGCCAGCAGCTTTTCGGGGGATGAAAAACTGTTTTTT

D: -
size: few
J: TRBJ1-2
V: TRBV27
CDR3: CASSLSGGDGYTF
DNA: TGTGCCAGCAGTTTATCTGGGGGAGACGGCTACACCTTC

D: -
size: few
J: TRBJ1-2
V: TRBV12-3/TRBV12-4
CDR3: CASSRQLNYGYTF
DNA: TGTGCCAGCAGCCGACAGCTTAACTATGGCTACACCTTC

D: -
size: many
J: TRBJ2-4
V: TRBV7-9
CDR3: CASSLVGLADIQYF
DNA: TGTGCCAGCAGCTTAGTTGGCCTGGCGGACATTCAGTACTTC

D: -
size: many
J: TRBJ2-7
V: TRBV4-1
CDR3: CASSQTSEGYEQYF
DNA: TGCGCCAGCAGCCAGACTAGTGAAGGGTACGAGCAGTACTTC

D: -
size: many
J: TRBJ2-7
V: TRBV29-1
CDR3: CSVVGGESPSYEQYF
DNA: TGCAGCGTTGTGGGGGGCGAGTCACCTTCCTACGAGCAGTACTTC

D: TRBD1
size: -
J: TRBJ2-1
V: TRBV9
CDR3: CASSPGQWFLTEAQFF
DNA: TGTGCCAGCAGCCCGGGACAGTGGTTTCTTACCGAGGCCCAGTTCTTC

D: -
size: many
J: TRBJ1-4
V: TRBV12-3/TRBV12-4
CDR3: CASRVSTNEKLFF
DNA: TGTGCCAGCAGGGTGTCAACTAATGAAAAACTGTTTTTT

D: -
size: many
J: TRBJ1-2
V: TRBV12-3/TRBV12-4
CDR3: CASSSSYGYTF
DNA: TGTGCCAGCAGTTCCTCCTATGGCTACACCTTC

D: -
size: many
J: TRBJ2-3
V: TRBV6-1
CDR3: CASSEARGTQYF
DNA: TGTGCCAGCAGTGAAGCCCGGGGTACGCAGTATTTT

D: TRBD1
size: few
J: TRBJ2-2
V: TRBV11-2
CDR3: CASSSTRQGPYTGELFF
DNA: TGTGCCAGCAGCTCCACTAGACAGGGGCCCTACACCGGGGAGCTGTTTTTT

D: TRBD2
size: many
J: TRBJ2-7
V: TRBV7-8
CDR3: CASSFSLAGDLYEQYF
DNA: TGTGCCAGCAGCTTTTCACTAGCGGGGGACCTTTACGAGCAGTACTTC

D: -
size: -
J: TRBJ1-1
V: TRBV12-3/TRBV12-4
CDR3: CASSRTVITEAFF
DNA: TGTGCCAGCAGTAGGACAGTTATCACTGAAGCTTTCTTT

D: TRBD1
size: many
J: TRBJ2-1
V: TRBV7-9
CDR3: CASSSGQGAFPWEQFF
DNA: TGTGCCAGCAGCTCGGGACAGGGGGCCTTCCCTTGGGAGCAGTTCTTC

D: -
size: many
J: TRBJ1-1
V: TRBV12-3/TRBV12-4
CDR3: CASRSGTNTEAFF
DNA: TGTGCCAGCAGGAGTGGGACGAACACTGAAGCTTTCTTT

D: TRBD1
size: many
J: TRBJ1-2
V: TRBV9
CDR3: CASSAGGPTAMGYTF
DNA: TGTGCCAGCAGCGCAGGGGGCCCTACAGCTATGGGCTACACCTTC

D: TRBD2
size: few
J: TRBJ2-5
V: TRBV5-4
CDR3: CASSPASGGTPQETQYF
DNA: TGTGCCAGCAGCCCCGCTAGCGGGGGGACCCCCCAAGAGACCCAGTACTTC

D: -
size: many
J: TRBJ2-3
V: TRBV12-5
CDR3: CASGRDGTDTQYF
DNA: TGTGCTAGTGGCCGGGACGGAACAGATACGCAGTATTTT

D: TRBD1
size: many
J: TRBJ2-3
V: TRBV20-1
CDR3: CSASIGQGTDTQYF
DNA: TGCAGTGCTAGCATAGGACAGGGTACAGATACGCAGTATTTT

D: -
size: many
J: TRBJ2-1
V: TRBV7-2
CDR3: CASSLVSSRDNEQFF
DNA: TGTGCCAGCAGCTTAGTGTCCAGCCGAGACAATGAGCAGTTCTTC

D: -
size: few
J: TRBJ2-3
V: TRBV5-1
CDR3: CASSLGSKATDTQYF
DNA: TGCGCCAGCAGCTTGGGTAGTAAGGCAACAGATACGCAGTATTTT